A single sample gave rise to the 11 T cell receptor beta chains below, sequenced in a study of blood T cell repertoires in COVID-19. TCRdb keeps only in-frame clones here, not all; method: immunoSEQ multiplex PCR. The sample holds about 190,000 clones, around 80% seen once. The specimen was peripheral blood. These receptor sequences come from a woman between 45 and 65 years old with acute or convalescent COVID-19.

The V gene is TRBV2, the J gene TRBJ2-5; 10 nucleotides line up with TRBD2. Germline CDR1 is SNHLY and CDR2 is FYNNEI. This CDR3 has 15 residues. V lost 6 bases to trimming and J lost 3 bases; unmatched junction nucleotides: 7. This CDR3 reads CASSPSSGRKETQYF. The DNA for the CDR3 is TGTGCCAGCAGCCCCTCTAGCGGGAGAAAAGAGACCCAGTACTTC.

The gene calls are TRBV30 and TRBJ1-1; weak D call: TRBD1 (6 bases). Trimming left V 4 bases short and J 2 bases short, with 20 bases between. Looked up from germline, CDR1 is GTSNPN and CDR2 is SVGIG (reference sequence). The CDR3 is made up of 16 amino acids. CDR3 amino acids: CAWNKDRLIINTEAFF. The CDR3 DNA reads as TGTGCCTGGAACAAGGACAGACTAATCATCAACACTGAAGCTTTCTTT.

The chain links TRBV6-4 to TRBJ2-6; tentative D call: TRBD2 (6 bases). The CDR3 covers 18 residues. V shed 8 bases and J shed 0 bases, with 20 bases lying between them. Per the germline V gene, CDR1 is MRHNA and CDR2 is SNTAGT. This CDR3 is CASSITPGGASGANVLTF. The DNA for the CDR3 is TGTGCCAGCTCTATCACCCCCGGCGGGGCCTCTGGGGCCAACGTCCTGACTTTC.

The chain recombines TRBV15 with TRBJ1-2; no firm D call. The length of the CDR3 is 15 residues. Germline CDR1 LNHNV, CDR2 YYDKDF (reference sequence). V lost 1 base to trimming and J lost 1 base, with 10 bases between them. CDR3 sequence reads: CATSRGPNRNYGYTF. In DNA, the CDR3 is TGTGCCACCAGCAGAGGGCCGAATCGTAACTATGGCTACACCTTC. Full variable domain (outside the CDR3, taken from reference TRBV15 and TRBJ1-2): DAMVIQNPRYQVTQFGKPVTLSCSQTLNHNVMYWYQQKSSQAPKLLFHYYDKDFNNEADTPDNFQSRRPNTSFCFLDIRSPGLGDTAMYLCATSRGPNRNYGYTFGSGTRLTVV.

J is TRBJ2-3 and V is TRBV9, with TRBD2 matching 9 bases. This CDR3 has 16 residues. The junction had 2 bases not matched to a gene; V was cut back by 0 bases and J by 0 bases. Germline loops: CDR1 SGDLS, CDR2 YYNGEE. The CDR3 DNA sequence: TGTGCCAGCAGCGTAGGGACTAGCGCTAGCACAGATACGCAGTATTTT. This sequence encodes CASSVGTSASTDTQYF.

CDR3 in DNA: TGTGCCACCCGAATTAGGGACAGGTGTCACGAAAAACTGTTTTTT. It encodes CATRIRDRCHEKLFF. The chain uses TRBV24-1 and TRBJ1-4; 8 nucleotides align to TRBD1. The V and J ends lost 9 bases and 8 bases, in that order; junction bases with no gene match: 13. The CDR3 consists of 15 residues. Germline loops: CDR1 KGHDR, CDR2 SFDVKD.

V and J are TRBV19 and TRBJ1-4; the D is unclear. The germline CDR1 and CDR2 sequences are LNHDA and SQIVND (reference sequence). There are 13 residues in the CDR3. V gave up 8 bases and J gave up 8 bases, with 15 bases separating them. This chain's CDR3 is CASGRERGEKLFF. The CDR3, as DNA: TGTGCCAGTGGTAGGGAGCGTGGCGAAAAACTGTTTTTT.

The genes are TRBV7-2 and TRBJ1-1; 7 bases map to TRBD1. The CDR3 consists of 16 residues. The V segment lost 5 bases and the J segment 0 bases; nucleotides outside the gene matches: 9. Germline V gene sequence: CDR1 SGHTA, CDR2 FQGNSA. The CDR3 DNA is TGTGCCAGCAGCCCACTTACGGGGACAGTGAACACTGAAGCTTTCTTT. Amino acid sequence: CASSPLTGTVNTEAFF.

The V call is TRBV18, the J call TRBJ2-1, with 8 bases lining up with TRBD2. Per germline, CDR1 KGHSH and CDR2 LQKENI. With V trimmed by 3 bases and J by 6 bases, 10 bases remained unmatched. The CDR3 is 16 amino acids. The DNA for the CDR3 is TGTGCCAGCTCACCTATCGGGACTAGAATTATCAATGAGCAGTTCTTC. Protein product: CASSPIGTRIINEQFF.

J is TRBJ2-3 and V is TRBV19; tentatively, D is TRBD2 (5 bases). The V gene's germline CDR1 is LNHDA and CDR2 SQIVND (reference sequence). The CDR3 sequence is 14 residues long. V was clipped by 3 bases and J by 2 bases, with 9 bases between them. The CDR3: CASSMARDTDTQYF. As DNA, the CDR3 is TGTGCCAGTAGTATGGCCCGGGACACAGATACGCAGTATTTT.

V is TRBV2 and J is TRBJ2-3; no reliable D call. The CDR3 totals 11 residues. Trimming pared 8 bases from V and 6 bases from J, leaving 9 bases between. CDR1 SNHLY and CDR2 FYNNEI come from the germline V gene. CDR3 DNA sequence: TGTGCCAGCCTGCTATGGGATACGCAGTATTTT. This translates into CASLLWDTQYF.